Following are 17 T cell receptor beta chains from one sample sequenced in a study of identical twins. TCRdb passed the 5' RACE reads through MiXCR, listing each CDR3 protein once. The table includes about 260,000 distinct CDR3 sequences, 7% detected once. These records were also assigned to another study, of yellow fever vaccine responses in identical twins.

The sample comprised memory (CD45RO+) T cells sorted from blood. These receptors all stem from a woman younger than 35 in good health.

Only a few counts were recorded for this clonotype. The chain has TRBV9 and TRBJ1-4; 11 bases are shared with TRBD1. The ends lost 4 bases at V and 8 bases at J; junction bases unmatched: 10. Germline V gene sequence: CDR1 SGDLS, CDR2 YYNGEE. The CDR3 has 16 amino acids. The CDR3 spells CASSSSRTGGLEKLFF. The CDR3 region has the DNA TGTGCCAGCAGCTCTTCCCGGACAGGGGGCTTGGAAAAACTGTTTTTT.

This clonotype was observed at least ten times. The chain employs TRBV5-1 and TRBJ1-1; weak D call: TRBD1 (5 bases). Germline V lookup: CDR1 SGHRS, CDR2 YFSETQ. V was trimmed by 2 bases and J by 1 base, leaving 15 bases between them. The CDR3 consists of 16 residues. In DNA form, the CDR3 reads TGCGCCAGCAGCTTAGATCCCGGCGGGGGGAACACTGAAGCTTTCTTT. It encodes CASSLDPGGGNTEAFF.

This clonotype was counted a few times. This chain connects TRBV10-2 to TRBJ1-2, with D hard to call. CDR1 WSHSY and CDR2 SAAADI come from the germline V gene. The CDR3 loop spans 13 amino acids. The ends were cut back, 0 bases at V and 9 bases at J, with 11 bases in the middle. The CDR3 reads CASSESPKRSYTF. Written as DNA, the CDR3 is TGCGCCAGCAGTGAGTCCCCAAAGCGGAGCTACACCTTC.

This clonotype appeared many times. The chain employs TRBV10-3 and TRBJ2-3; TRBD2 aligns across 15 bases. The CDR3 spans 16 residues. Germline V gives CDR1 ENHRY, CDR2 SYGVKD. The V segment lost 6 bases and the J segment 5 bases; nucleotides outside the gene matches: 6. The CDR3 DNA reads as TGTGCCATCAGAGGGACTAGCGGGGGGCCGGAAGATACGCAGTATTTT. Protein sequence: CAIRGTSGGPEDTQYF.

This clonotype has at least ten counts. J is TRBJ2-1 and V is TRBV14; D is ambiguous. V lost 3 bases and J lost 10, with 10 bases in between. The CDR3 runs 12 residues. The germline V gene has CDR1 SGHDN and CDR2 FVKESK. The CDR3 spells CASSQAGREQFF. The CDR3 DNA reads as TGTGCCAGCAGCCAGGCCGGACGAGAGCAGTTCTTC. The whole variable domain, remainder taken from reference TRBV14 and TRBJ2-1, is EAGVTQFPSHSVIEKGQTVTLRCDPISGHDNLYWYRRVMGKEIKFLLHFVKESKQDESGMPNNRFLAERTGGTYSTLKVQPAELEDSGVYFCASSQAGREQFFGPGTRLTVL.

In this sample, this clonotype turned up a few times. The rearrangement uses TRBV24-1 and TRBJ2-5; D might be TRBD1 (5 bases). Germline V CDR1 and CDR2: KGHDR, SFDVKD. CDR3 length: 16 residues. The V end lost 1 base, the J end lost 1 base, and 12 bases lay between the germline ends. CDR3 residues: CATSDFGRGSQETQYF. In DNA form, the CDR3 reads TGTGCCACCAGTGATTTCGGAAGGGGCTCCCAAGAGACCCAGTACTTC.

This clonotype was counted many times. V is TRBV4-1 and J is TRBJ2-2, with 8 bases matching TRBD2. Losses at the gene ends were 4 bases for V and 5 bases for J; bases not matched to a gene: 12. CDR1 and CDR2 (germline): MGHRA, YSYEKL. This CDR3 region has 17 residues. CDR3 sequence: CASSPGMAGGLTGELFF. The CDR3 DNA is TGCGCCAGCAGCCCTGGTATGGCGGGAGGTTTGACCGGGGAGCTGTTTTTT.

In its sample, this clonotype was seen a few times. V and J are TRBV10-3 and TRBJ2-7; maybe TRBD2 (5 bases). Deletions cut 6 bases from V and 0 bases from J, with 12 bases between. Germline V CDR1 and CDR2: ENHRY, SYGVKD. The CDR3 totals 14 residues. Here the CDR3 DNA reads TGTGCCATCAGCCCGGACTTAAGCTCCTACGAGCAGTACTTC. Its translation: CAISPDLSSYEQYF.

This sequence joins TRBV19 and TRBJ2-2; D is uncertain. V was cut by 7 bases and J by 0 bases, with 9 bases left in between. The CDR3 length is 14 residues. Per germline, CDR1 LNHDA and CDR2 SQIVND (reference sequence). CDR3 sequence: CASMLGSNTGELFF. DNA for the CDR3: TGTGCCAGTATGTTAGGATCGAACACCGGGGAGCTGTTTTTT.

The chain employs TRBV20-1 and TRBJ2-7; 8 nucleotides line up with TRBD2. After removal of 0 bases from V and 4 bases from J, the junction contained 5 bases not matched to a gene. Germline CDR1 and CDR2: DFQATT and SNEGSKA (reference sequence). The CDR3 sequence is 14 residues long. This chain's CDR3 is CSAREAGESYEQYF. CDR3 coding DNA: TGCAGTGCTAGAGAAGCGGGAGAATCTTACGAGCAGTACTTC.

This clonotype turned up a few times. The chain joins TRBV29-1 to TRBJ2-2; 9 nucleotides match TRBD1. This CDR3 spans 16 amino acids. V shed 3 bases and J 3 bases; nucleotides not matched to a gene: 8. Germline values: CDR1 SQVTM, CDR2 ANQGSEA. CDR3 loop: CSVDLGDRVHTGELFF. CDR3 in DNA: TGCAGCGTTGATTTAGGGGACAGGGTTCACACCGGGGAGCTGTTTTTT.

This clonotype was counted between two and nine times. The chain joins TRBV3-1 to TRBJ2-6, with TRBD1 as a possible D gene (6 bases). Trimming took 4 bases from V and 0 from J, leaving 13 bases between them. CDR1 and CDR2 (germline): LGHDT, YNNKEL (reference sequence). The CDR3 length is 17 residues. Written as DNA, the CDR3 is TGTGCCAGCAGCCGGACAGATCACGTCTCTGGGGCCAACGTCCTGACTTTC. Its translation is CASSRTDHVSGANVLTF.

This clonotype came up many times. The gene calls are TRBV6-1 and TRBJ2-1; D uncertain. Trimming stripped 3 bases from V and 1 base from J, with 4 bases between. The CDR3 runs 13 residues. Germline V CDR1 and CDR2: MNHNS, SASEGT. The CDR3: CASSERSYNEQFF. CDR3 sequence (DNA): TGTGCCAGCAGTGAGAGGTCCTACAATGAGCAGTTCTTC.

Many counts were recorded for this clonotype. The rearrangement uses TRBV7-9 and TRBJ1-4; 8 bases agree with TRBD1. The germline CDR1 and CDR2 sequences are SEHNR and FQNEAQ (reference sequence). CDR3 length equals 15 residues. The ends lost 5 bases at V and 4 bases at J; junction bases unmatched: 6. The CDR3 DNA reads TGTGCCAGCAGCGTCGGACAGGGTGTTAATGAAAAACTGTTTTTT. Translated: CASSVGQGVNEKLFF.

The CDR3 nucleotides read TGTGCCAGCAGCAGACAGTTGGACTATGGCTACACCTTC. Encoded protein: CASSRQLDYGYTF. The rearrangement links TRBV6-1 to TRBJ1-2; D perhaps matches TRBD1 (5 bases). Trimming shortened V by 6 bases and J by 3 bases, and 11 bases separated the two germline ends. This CDR3 spans 13 amino acids. Germline CDR1 MNHNS, CDR2 SASEGT.

This clonotype was seen repeatedly, ten times or more. The CDR3 coding sequence is TGTGCCACCAGTGAGGTAGGAAATCAGCCCCAGCATTTT. Translated: CATSEVGNQPQHF. The chain employs TRBV24-1 and TRBJ1-5; D unclear. The CDR3 is made up of 13 amino acids. Germline loops: CDR1 KGHDR, CDR2 SFDVKD. V was pared by 4 bases and J by 4 bases, with 7 bases between.

V usage is TRBV10-1 and J usage is TRBJ2-5; D not certain. The length of the CDR3 is 12 residues. Trimming cost V 2 bases and J 5 bases, with 6 bases left between them. Germline V CDR1 and CDR2: WNHNN, SYGVQD (reference sequence). CDR3 protein: CASSEDRETQYF. CDR3 bases: TGCGCCAGCAGTGAGGATAGGGAGACCCAGTACTTC.